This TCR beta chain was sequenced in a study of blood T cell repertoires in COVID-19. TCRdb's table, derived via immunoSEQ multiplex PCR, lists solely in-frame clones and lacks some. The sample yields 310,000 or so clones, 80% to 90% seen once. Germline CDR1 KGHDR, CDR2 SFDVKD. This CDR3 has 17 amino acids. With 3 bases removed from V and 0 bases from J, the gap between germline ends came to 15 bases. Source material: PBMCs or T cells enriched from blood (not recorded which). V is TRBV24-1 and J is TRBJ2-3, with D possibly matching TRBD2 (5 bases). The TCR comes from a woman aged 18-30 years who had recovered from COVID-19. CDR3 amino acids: CATSDRTGRGSTDTQYF. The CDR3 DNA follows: TGTGCCACCAGTGATCGCACGGGTAGAGGGAGCACAGATACGCAGTATTTT.